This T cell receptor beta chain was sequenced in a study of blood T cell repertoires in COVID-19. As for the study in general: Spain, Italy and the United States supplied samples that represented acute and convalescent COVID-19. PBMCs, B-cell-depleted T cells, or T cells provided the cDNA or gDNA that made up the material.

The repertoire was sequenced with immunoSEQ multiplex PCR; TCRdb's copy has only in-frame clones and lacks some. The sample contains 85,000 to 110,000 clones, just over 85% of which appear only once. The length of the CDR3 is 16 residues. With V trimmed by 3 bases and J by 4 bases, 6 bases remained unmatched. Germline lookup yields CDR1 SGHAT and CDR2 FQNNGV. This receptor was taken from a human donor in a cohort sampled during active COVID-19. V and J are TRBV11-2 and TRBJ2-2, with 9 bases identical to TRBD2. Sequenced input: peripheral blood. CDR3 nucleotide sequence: TGTGCCAGCAGCTTCGTAGCGGGAGCAAGCACCGGGGAGCTGTTTTTT. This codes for CASSFVAGASTGELFF.